This T cell receptor (beta chain) was recovered during a study of CD8+CD57+ T cells in acquired aplastic anemia. Study as a whole: The average for DNA from sorted CD4+ and CD8+ cells was 3.2 ug. General observations from the study: In common between the patients and the controls were twenty-nine CD8+ CDR3 sequences.

The authors sequenced patients whose flow cytometry had shown CD8+CD57+ cell expansion. The diagnosis in all patients was severe acquired aplastic anemia. Prior therapy had not been administered to any patient at the time of blood sampling. V was shortened by 10 bases and J by 4 bases, with 9 bases between the two germline ends. Germline V gives CDR1 SNHLY, CDR2 FYNNEI. This CDR3 has 11 amino acids. This clonotype was recorded a few times. Its antigen is still unknown. Both TCR beta VDJ combination and CDR3 sequence profiling were carried out. Genomic DNA was the template for this profiling. TCRdb recomputed calls from the reads with MiXCR, one row per CDR3 protein. This table holds around 150,000 distinct CDR3 sequences, roughly 48% found once.

This clonotype originated in a human donor with aplastic anemia. Sequenced input: sorted CD4+, CD8+, or CD8+CD57+ T cells (not recorded which) from PBMCs. V gene TRBV2 combines with J gene TRBJ2-3, with D hard to call. The CDR3 region has the DNA TGTGCCACTCCCTTCGCAGATACGCAGTATTTT. Its protein product is CATPFADTQYF.